A selection of T cell receptor beta chains follows, all from one sample in a study of T cell responses to AZD1222 COVID-19 vaccine. The table came from immunoSEQ multiplex PCR; TCRdb's copy has only in-frame clones and leaves some out. The table has 100,000 or so clones, about 87% seen once; the top ten hold 9.5% to 13%. This specimen consisted of peripheral blood, obtained 28 days after the second AZD1222 dose. The receptors come from an adult who received the AZD1222 COVID-19 vaccine. Both conserved end residues are part of each CDR3. The order of the fields is D gene, J gene, V gene, clone size, CDR3 protein, CDR3 DNA. The D gene is left open where the match is weak. Clone sizes are given selectively: once, few, many, or a class where the clone is expanded.

D gene: TRBD1
J gene: TRBJ1-4
V gene: TRBV3-1/TRBV3-2
clone size: NA
CDR3 protein: CASSHRTGEKLFF
CDR3 DNA: TGTGCCAGCAGCCACAGGACAGGCGAAAAACTGTTTTTT

D gene: NA
J gene: TRBJ2-5
V gene: TRBV19
clone size: once
CDR3 protein: CASSQRETQYF
CDR3 DNA: TGTGCCAGTAGTCAAAGGGAGACCCAGTACTTC

D gene: TRBD1
J gene: TRBJ1-5
V gene: TRBV15
clone size: NA
CDR3 protein: CATSTGGGGQPQHF
CDR3 DNA: TGTGCCACCAGTACAGGGGGGGGTGGCCAGCCCCAGCATTTT

D gene: NA
J gene: TRBJ2-1
V gene: TRBV6-5
clone size: NA
CDR3 protein: CASSSGWDEQFF
CDR3 DNA: TGTGCCAGCAGTTCAGGGTGGGATGAGCAGTTCTTC

D gene: TRBD1
J gene: TRBJ1-6
V gene: TRBV3-1/TRBV3-2
clone size: once
CDR3 protein: CASSLGDRGSPLHF
CDR3 DNA: TGTGCCAGCAGCTTAGGGGACAGGGGTTCACCCCTCCACTTT

D gene: NA
J gene: TRBJ2-7
V gene: TRBV7-2
clone size: NA
CDR3 protein: CASSVAGQPYEQYF
CDR3 DNA: TGTGCCAGCAGCGTAGCGGGACAGCCCTACGAGCAGTACTTC

D gene: NA
J gene: TRBJ1-5
V gene: TRBV24-1
clone size: NA
CDR3 protein: CATSDPGGSNQPQHF
CDR3 DNA: TGTGCCACCAGTGACCCCGGCGGTAGCAATCAGCCCCAGCATTTT

D gene: TRBD1
J gene: TRBJ2-2
V gene: TRBV6-5
clone size: few
CDR3 protein: CASSYGQGSGELFF
CDR3 DNA: TGTGCCAGCAGTTACGGACAGGGATCCGGGGAGCTGTTTTTT

D gene: TRBD1
J gene: TRBJ2-1
V gene: TRBV19
clone size: NA
CDR3 protein: CASSSSWDRGDYNEQFF
CDR3 DNA: TGTGCCAGTAGTAGTAGTTGGGACAGGGGGGATTACAATGAGCAGTTCTTC

D gene: NA
J gene: TRBJ2-5
V gene: TRBV5-1
clone size: NA
CDR3 protein: CASSRRLRETQYF
CDR3 DNA: TGCGCCAGCAGCCGCCGACTCAGGGAGACCCAGTACTTC

D gene: NA
J gene: TRBJ2-5
V gene: TRBV5-1
clone size: NA
CDR3 protein: CASSSQSAGETQYF
CDR3 DNA: TGCGCCAGCAGCTCCCAATCGGCAGGGGAGACCCAGTACTTC

D gene: TRBD2
J gene: TRBJ2-5
V gene: TRBV3-1/TRBV3-2
clone size: NA
CDR3 protein: CASSQGTTSGNQETQYF
CDR3 DNA: TGTGCCAGCAGCCAAGGAACCACTAGCGGGAACCAAGAGACCCAGTACTTC

D gene: NA
J gene: TRBJ1-2
V gene: TRBV2
clone size: once
CDR3 protein: CASSEEVISYVYTF
CDR3 DNA: TGTGCCAGCAGTGAAGAGGTCATCAGCTACGTCTACACCTTC

D gene: NA
J gene: TRBJ1-4
V gene: TRBV6-5
clone size: NA
CDR3 protein: CASSYSSARNEKLFF
CDR3 DNA: TGTGCCAGCAGTTACTCGTCGGCGAGGAATGAAAAACTGTTTTTT

D gene: NA
J gene: TRBJ2-7
V gene: TRBV29-1
clone size: NA
CDR3 protein: CSALLQGFSGEQYF
CDR3 DNA: TGCAGCGCCCTCCTACAGGGATTCTCGGGGGAGCAGTACTTC

D gene: TRBD2
J gene: TRBJ2-1
V gene: TRBV7-9
clone size: NA
CDR3 protein: CASRGGGPGLADYNEQFF
CDR3 DNA: TGTGCCAGCAGAGGGGGGGGACCCGGACTAGCGGACTACAATGAGCAGTTCTTC

D gene: NA
J gene: TRBJ1-2
V gene: TRBV28
clone size: few
CDR3 protein: CASSYNYGYTF
CDR3 DNA: TGTGCCAGCTCATATAACTATGGCTACACCTTC

D gene: TRBD2
J gene: TRBJ2-5
V gene: TRBV5-4
clone size: NA
CDR3 protein: CASSRRGGGEETQYF
CDR3 DNA: TGTGCCAGCAGCCGCCGGGGCGGGGGGGAAGAGACCCAGTACTTC

D gene: NA
J gene: TRBJ1-5
V gene: TRBV28
clone size: NA
CDR3 protein: CASKGGLSNQPQHF
CDR3 DNA: TGTGCCAGCAAGGGGGGGTTAAGCAATCAGCCCCAGCATTTT

D gene: NA
J gene: TRBJ2-1
V gene: TRBV19
clone size: NA
CDR3 protein: CASSPRGYNEQFF
CDR3 DNA: TGTGCCAGTAGTCCTCGCGGCTACAATGAGCAGTTCTTC

D gene: NA
J gene: TRBJ2-7
V gene: TRBV19
clone size: NA
CDR3 protein: CASSMEFTGSYEQYF
CDR3 DNA: TGTGCCAGTAGTATGGAGTTCACAGGCTCCTACGAGCAGTACTTC

D gene: NA
J gene: TRBJ1-2
V gene: TRBV6-1
clone size: NA
CDR3 protein: CASSWHDGYTF
CDR3 DNA: TGTGCCAGCAGTTGGCACGATGGCTACACCTTC

D gene: TRBD1
J gene: TRBJ1-3
V gene: TRBV19
clone size: NA
CDR3 protein: CASSIGWGQGAPGNTIYF
CDR3 DNA: TGTGCCAGTAGTATTGGATGGGGCCAGGGGGCGCCTGGAAACACCATATATTTT

D gene: TRBD2
J gene: TRBJ2-3
V gene: TRBV10-3
clone size: NA
CDR3 protein: CAISRTSDLIDTQYF
CDR3 DNA: TGTGCCATCAGTCGGACTAGCGATCTGATAGATACGCAGTATTTT

D gene: NA
J gene: TRBJ2-7
V gene: TRBV6-2/TRBV6-3
clone size: NA
CDR3 protein: CASSNPGLYEQYF
CDR3 DNA: TGTGCCAGCAGCAACCCAGGGTTGTACGAGCAGTACTTC

D gene: NA
J gene: TRBJ1-3
V gene: TRBV6-6
clone size: NA
CDR3 protein: CASSGVVGNTIYF
CDR3 DNA: TGTGCCAGCTCAGGGGTTGTTGGAAACACCATATATTTT

D gene: TRBD1
J gene: TRBJ1-4
V gene: TRBV7-2
clone size: NA
CDR3 protein: CASSLASPGGSEKLFF
CDR3 DNA: TGTGCCAGCAGCTTAGCGTCGCCAGGGGGCTCTGAAAAACTGTTTTTT

D gene: NA
J gene: TRBJ2-7
V gene: TRBV7-2
clone size: NA
CDR3 protein: CASSPRGPPSSYEQYF
CDR3 DNA: TGTGCCAGCAGTCCCCGGGGCCCGCCGAGCTCCTACGAGCAGTACTTC

D gene: TRBD1
J gene: TRBJ2-3
V gene: TRBV7-9
clone size: NA
CDR3 protein: CASSLLSPGQGYSTDTQYF
CDR3 DNA: TGTGCCAGCAGCTTATTGTCCCCGGGACAGGGATATAGCACAGATACGCAGTATTTT

D gene: NA
J gene: TRBJ2-7
V gene: TRBV19
clone size: NA
CDR3 protein: CASTRWTGDYEQYF
CDR3 DNA: TGTGCCAGTACCCGTTGGACGGGAGACTACGAGCAGTACTTC

D gene: TRBD1
J gene: TRBJ1-1
V gene: TRBV18
clone size: NA
CDR3 protein: CASSSGGQGNTEAFF
CDR3 DNA: TGTGCCAGCTCTTCAGGGGGGCAGGGGAACACTGAAGCTTTCTTT

D gene: TRBD1
J gene: TRBJ2-5
V gene: TRBV7-9
clone size: NA
CDR3 protein: CASSLHGTGQETQYF
CDR3 DNA: TGTGCCAGCAGCTTACATGGGACAGGCCAAGAGACCCAGTACTTC

D gene: TRBD2
J gene: TRBJ2-3
V gene: TRBV9
clone size: NA
CDR3 protein: CASSVTLTSGSGTDTQYF
CDR3 DNA: TGTGCCAGCAGCGTTACCTTGACTAGCGGGAGCGGCACAGATACGCAGTATTTT

D gene: NA
J gene: TRBJ1-5
V gene: TRBV3-1/TRBV3-2
clone size: NA
CDR3 protein: CASSQSGQPQHF
CDR3 DNA: TGTGCCAGCAGCCAATCAGGTCAGCCCCAGCATTTT

D gene: NA
J gene: TRBJ2-7
V gene: TRBV4-3
clone size: NA
CDR3 protein: CASSPDQGLLYEQYF
CDR3 DNA: TGCGCCAGCAGCCCAGACCAGGGGCTACTATACGAGCAGTACTTC

D gene: NA
J gene: TRBJ2-1
V gene: TRBV6-2/TRBV6-3
clone size: NA
CDR3 protein: CASSSRLGPLYNEQFF
CDR3 DNA: TGTGCCAGCAGTTCAAGACTAGGGCCTCTCTACAATGAGCAGTTCTTC

D gene: TRBD2
J gene: TRBJ2-2
V gene: TRBV5-4
clone size: NA
CDR3 protein: CASSPGIAGATGELFF
CDR3 DNA: TGTGCCAGCAGCCCCGGAATAGCGGGGGCCACCGGGGAGCTGTTTTTT

D gene: NA
J gene: TRBJ1-1
V gene: TRBV29-1
clone size: NA
CDR3 protein: CSVESGGPVAFF
CDR3 DNA: TGCAGCGTTGAGAGCGGGGGGCCCGTGGCTTTCTTT

D gene: TRBD2
J gene: TRBJ2-1
V gene: TRBV7-2
clone size: NA
CDR3 protein: CASSYIAGGLYNEQFF
CDR3 DNA: TGTGCCAGCAGCTATATAGCGGGAGGGCTATACAATGAGCAGTTCTTC

D gene: TRBD1
J gene: TRBJ1-4
V gene: TRBV3-1/TRBV3-2
clone size: NA
CDR3 protein: CASSLGQGSLGEKLFF
CDR3 DNA: TGTGCCAGCAGCCTGGGACAGGGTTCGCTCGGTGAAAAACTGTTTTTT

D gene: TRBD2
J gene: TRBJ2-7
V gene: TRBV6-2/TRBV6-3
clone size: few
CDR3 protein: CASSPLAGGIIVHYEQYF
CDR3 DNA: TGTGCCAGCAGTCCACTAGCGGGAGGGATCATAGTCCACTACGAGCAGTACTTC

D gene: NA
J gene: TRBJ2-2
V gene: TRBV7-6
clone size: once
CDR3 protein: CASSSGQRYTGELFF
CDR3 DNA: TGTGCCAGCAGCTCAGGACAGAGATACACCGGGGAGCTGTTTTTT

D gene: NA
J gene: TRBJ1-1
V gene: TRBV28
clone size: few
CDR3 protein: CASSLFSTEAFF
CDR3 DNA: TGTGCCAGCAGTTTATTTTCCACTGAAGCTTTCTTT

D gene: NA
J gene: TRBJ2-1
V gene: TRBV7-2
clone size: once
CDR3 protein: CASRQGGVNEQFF
CDR3 DNA: TGTGCCAGCCGTCAGGGGGGGGTCAATGAGCAGTTCTTC

D gene: NA
J gene: TRBJ2-1
V gene: TRBV15
clone size: NA
CDR3 protein: CATSVPGDEQFF
CDR3 DNA: TGTGCCACCAGCGTCCCCGGGGATGAGCAGTTCTTC

D gene: NA
J gene: TRBJ2-7
V gene: TRBV6-2/TRBV6-3
clone size: NA
CDR3 protein: CASSDGSEQYF
CDR3 DNA: TGTGCCAGCAGCGACGGCTCAGAGCAGTACTTC

D gene: NA
J gene: TRBJ1-1
V gene: TRBV18
clone size: NA
CDR3 protein: CASSRKQGALEAFF
CDR3 DNA: TGTGCCAGCTCACGAAAACAGGGCGCCCTTGAAGCTTTCTTT

D gene: TRBD2
J gene: TRBJ2-5
V gene: TRBV5-6
clone size: NA
CDR3 protein: CASSLDYGLAETQYF
CDR3 DNA: TGTGCCAGCAGCTTGGACTACGGACTAGCGGAGACCCAGTACTTC

D gene: NA
J gene: TRBJ2-1
V gene: TRBV5-6
clone size: NA
CDR3 protein: CASSLVGRALGEQFF
CDR3 DNA: TGTGCCAGCAGCTTGGTCGGCAGGGCTTTGGGTGAGCAGTTCTTC

D gene: NA
J gene: TRBJ1-2
V gene: TRBV5-6
clone size: NA
CDR3 protein: CASSEPGRHNYGYTF
CDR3 DNA: TGTGCCAGCAGCGAACCGGGACGGCATAACTATGGCTACACCTTC

D gene: NA
J gene: TRBJ1-1
V gene: TRBV14
clone size: NA
CDR3 protein: CASSRHVLTEAFF
CDR3 DNA: TGTGCCAGCAGCCGCCACGTGTTAACTGAAGCTTTCTTT

D gene: NA
J gene: TRBJ2-5
V gene: TRBV30
clone size: NA
CDR3 protein: CAWSVPGKETQYF
CDR3 DNA: TGTGCCTGGAGTGTACCCGGTAAAGAGACCCAGTACTTC

D gene: NA
J gene: TRBJ2-6
V gene: TRBV12-3/TRBV12-4
clone size: NA
CDR3 protein: CASSLGGANVLTF
CDR3 DNA: TGTGCCAGCAGTTTAGGTGGGGCCAACGTCCTGACTTTC

D gene: NA
J gene: TRBJ1-1
V gene: TRBV14
clone size: NA
CDR3 protein: CASSVQGNTEAFF
CDR3 DNA: TGTGCCAGCAGTGTGCAAGGGAACACTGAAGCTTTCTTT

D gene: TRBD2
J gene: TRBJ2-5
V gene: TRBV30
clone size: NA
CDR3 protein: CAWSRTSVTKETQYF
CDR3 DNA: TGTGCCTGGAGCCGGACTAGCGTGACTAAAGAGACCCAGTACTTC